This is a list of T cell receptor beta chains from one sample in a study of blood T cell repertoires in COVID-19. The repertoire was sequenced with immunoSEQ multiplex PCR; TCRdb's copy has only in-frame clones and lacks some. The repertoire consists of a few hundred thousand clones, with about four fifths occurring once and the leading ten covering roughly 3.2%. The sequencing input was PBMCs or T cells enriched from blood (not recorded which). All receptors come from a man aged 50 to 60 who had recovered from COVID-19. The CDR3 runs from the conserved cysteine through the conserved F or W. The order of the fields is clone size, J gene, D gene, V gene, CDR3 protein, CDR3 DNA. A D gene is named only where the DNA matches it firmly. A row's size may be missing; if present it is once, few, many or a size class.

- TRBJ1-4 TRBD1 TRBV5-1 CASSIGTGWEKLFF TGCGCCAGCAGCATAGGGACAGGTTGGGAAAAACTGTTTTTT
once TRBJ2-3 TRBD2 TRBV3-1/TRBV3-2 CASSRLAGSTDTQYF TGTGCCAGCAGCCGACTAGCGGGTAGCACAGATACGCAGTATTTT
once TRBJ1-4 - TRBV3-1/TRBV3-2 CASSQEGGSLVEKLFF TGTGCCAGCAGCCAAGAAGGGGGTTCGTTGGTCGAAAAACTGTTTTTT
- TRBJ2-3 TRBD2 TRBV11-3 CASSFVGRSTDTQYF TGTGCCAGCAGCTTCGTCGGGAGGAGCACAGATACGCAGTATTTT
- TRBJ1-5 - TRBV12-3/TRBV12-4 CASSQQDNQPQHF TGTGCCAGCAGCCAACAGGACAATCAGCCCCAGCATTTT
- TRBJ2-5 - TRBV7-9 CASSPPEVSGTQYF TGTGCCAGCAGCCCCCCCGAGGTGTCGGGGACCCAGTACTTC
- TRBJ2-7 - TRBV29-1 CSVTWRGHSRYEQYF TGCAGCGTCACCTGGAGGGGGCATTCCAGGTACGAGCAGTACTTC
- TRBJ1-4 - TRBV29-1 CSVLRGLDEKLFF TGCAGCGTCCTTAGGGGATTGGATGAAAAACTGTTTTTT
- TRBJ1-5 TRBD1 TRBV2 CASSFGQGDQPQHF TGTGCCAGCAGCTTCGGACAGGGGGATCAGCCCCAGCATTTT
- TRBJ1-3 - TRBV11-2 CASSGRDKFGNTIYF TGTGCCAGCAGCGGCCGGGACAAGTTTGGTAACACCATATATTTT